A selection of T cell receptor beta chains follows, all from one sample in a study of T cells in Graves' hyperthyroidism and ophthalmopathy. One entry per CDR3 protein results from TCRdb running MiXCR on the multiplex PCR reads. The sample yields some 650,000 distinct CDR3 sequences, 16% seen once. The sequenced material came from blood. The origin of the receptors is a woman in her thirties or forties with Graves' ophthalmopathy. Each CDR3 is given with its conserved first and last residue.

cdr3_aa v_call
CASSIGDGTEAFF TRBV19
CSALMGQGEFLNYEQYF TRBV20-1
CASSLGVPNTEAFF TRBV18
CASSLEGTDGYTF TRBV7-9
CATSRVGYSPLHF TRBV15
CASSHRDRGANEQFF TRBV3-1
CASSFPGGSGRTGELFF TRBV11-2
CSADPGQGDNEQFF TRBV20-1
CASSLRSGISGNTIYF TRBV11-2
CSVGAGMGYTF TRBV29-1
CASREWTSGVDEQFF TRBV28
CASSPAGATGNTIYF TRBV7-9
CASSFSASGAGEQYF TRBV11-2
CASTQDGTGLEDTQYF TRBV3-1
CASSFRREGETQYF TRBV13
CASSFGSDYNEQFF TRBV12-3/TRBV12-4
CAISETADSPLHF TRBV10-3
CASSQDRGFQGTGELFF TRBV14
CASSGTGVGNTIYF TRBV6-1
CAWNQGMGNTEAFF TRBV30
CASSQSNQGGSQPQHF TRBV18
CASRGSGTSPLRQYF TRBV6-2/TRBV6-3
CASSTTGGSNQPQHF TRBV4-1
CATLRDEIYEQYF TRBV28
CASGLPQTGASGNTIYF TRBV12-5
CASSHSWSQDNEQFF TRBV4-1
CASSPNRGGPDTQYF TRBV12-3/TRBV12-4
CASTYRSTNYGYTF TRBV12-3/TRBV12-4
CASSDIGTQYF TRBV28